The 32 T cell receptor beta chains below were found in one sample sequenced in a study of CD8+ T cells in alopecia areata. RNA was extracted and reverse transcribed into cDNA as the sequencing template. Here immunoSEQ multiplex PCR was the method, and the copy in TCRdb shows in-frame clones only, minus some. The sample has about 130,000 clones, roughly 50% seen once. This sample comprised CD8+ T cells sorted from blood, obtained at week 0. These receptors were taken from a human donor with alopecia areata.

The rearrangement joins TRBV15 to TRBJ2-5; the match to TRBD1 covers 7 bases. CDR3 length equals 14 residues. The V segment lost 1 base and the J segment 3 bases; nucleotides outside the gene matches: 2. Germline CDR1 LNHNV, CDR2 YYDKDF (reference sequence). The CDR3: CATSRGTGEETQYF. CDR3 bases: TGTGCCACCAGCAGAGGGACAGGTGAAGAGACCCAGTACTTC.

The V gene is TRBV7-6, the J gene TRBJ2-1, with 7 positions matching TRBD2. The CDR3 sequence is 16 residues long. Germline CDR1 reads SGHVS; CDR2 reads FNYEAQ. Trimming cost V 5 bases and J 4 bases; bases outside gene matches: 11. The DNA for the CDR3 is TGTGCCAGCAGCGGATATTTGGCGGGGGTATACAATGAGCAGTTCTTC. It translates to CASSGYLAGVYNEQFF.

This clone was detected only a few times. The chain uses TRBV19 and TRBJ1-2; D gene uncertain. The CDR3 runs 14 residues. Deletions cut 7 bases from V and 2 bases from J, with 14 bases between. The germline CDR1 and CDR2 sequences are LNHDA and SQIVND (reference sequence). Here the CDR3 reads CASTRLEANYGYTF. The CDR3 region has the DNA TGTGCCAGTACCCGGCTGGAGGCAAACTATGGCTACACCTTC. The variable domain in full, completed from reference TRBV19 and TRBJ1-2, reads DGGITQSPKYLFRKEGQNVTLSCEQNLNHDAMYWYRQDPGQGLRLIYYSQIVNDFQKGDIAEGYSVSREKKESFPLTVTSAQKNPTAFYLCASTRLEANYGYTFGSGTRLTVV.

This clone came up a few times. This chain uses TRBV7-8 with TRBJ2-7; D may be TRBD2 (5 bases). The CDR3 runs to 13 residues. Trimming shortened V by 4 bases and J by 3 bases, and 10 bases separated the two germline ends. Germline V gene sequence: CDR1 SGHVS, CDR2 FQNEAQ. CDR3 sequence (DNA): TGTGCCAGCAGCTCGGACTCCAACTACGAGCAGTACTTC. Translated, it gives CASSSDSNYEQYF. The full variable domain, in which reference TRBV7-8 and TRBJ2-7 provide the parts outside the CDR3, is GAGVSQSPRYKVAKRGQDVALRCDPISGHVSLFWYQQALGQGPEFLTYFQNEAQLDKSGLPSDRFFAERPEGSVSTLKIQRTQQEDSAVYLCASSSDSNYEQYFGPGTRLTVT.

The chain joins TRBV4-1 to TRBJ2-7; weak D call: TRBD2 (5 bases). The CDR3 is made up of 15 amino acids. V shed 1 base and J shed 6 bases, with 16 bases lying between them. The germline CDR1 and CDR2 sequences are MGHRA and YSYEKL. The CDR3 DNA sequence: TGCGCCAGCAGCCAAGCACAGACGGAGGCCTTCGAGCAGTACTTC. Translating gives CASSQAQTEAFEQYF.

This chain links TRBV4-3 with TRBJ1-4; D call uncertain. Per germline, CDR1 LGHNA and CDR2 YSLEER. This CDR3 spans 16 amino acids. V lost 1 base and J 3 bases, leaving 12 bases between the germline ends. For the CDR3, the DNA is TGCGCCAGCAGCCAAGGGTTCGCAAGCCCTAATGAAAAACTGTTTTTT. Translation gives CASSQGFASPNEKLFF.

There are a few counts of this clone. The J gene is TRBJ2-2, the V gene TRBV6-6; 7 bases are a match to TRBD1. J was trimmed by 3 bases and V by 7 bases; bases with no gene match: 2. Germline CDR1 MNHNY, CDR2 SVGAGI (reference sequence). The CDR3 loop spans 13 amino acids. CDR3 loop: CASKQGYTGELFF. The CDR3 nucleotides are TGTGCCAGCAAACAGGGGTACACCGGGGAGCTGTTTTTT.

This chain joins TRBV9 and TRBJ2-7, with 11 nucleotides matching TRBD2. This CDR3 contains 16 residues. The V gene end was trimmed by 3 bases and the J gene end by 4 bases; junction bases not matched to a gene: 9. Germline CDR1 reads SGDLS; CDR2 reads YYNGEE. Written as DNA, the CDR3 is TGTGCCAGCAGCGAGAATAGCGGGGGGGCCTCGTACGAGCAGTACTTC. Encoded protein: CASSENSGGASYEQYF.

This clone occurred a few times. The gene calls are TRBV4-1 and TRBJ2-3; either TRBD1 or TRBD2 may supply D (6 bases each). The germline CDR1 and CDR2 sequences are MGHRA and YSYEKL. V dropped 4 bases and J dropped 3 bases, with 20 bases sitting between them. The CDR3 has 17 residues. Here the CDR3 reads CASSPPRGVAATDTQYF. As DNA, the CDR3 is TGCGCCAGCAGCCCCCCGAGGGGGGTAGCGGCGACAGATACGCAGTATTTT.

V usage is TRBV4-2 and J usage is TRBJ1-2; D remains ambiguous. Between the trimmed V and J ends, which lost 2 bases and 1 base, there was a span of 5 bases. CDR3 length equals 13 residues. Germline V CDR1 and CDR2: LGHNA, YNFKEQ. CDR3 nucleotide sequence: TGTGCCAGCAGCCAACTAGATAACTATGGCTACACCTTC. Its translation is CASSQLDNYGYTF.

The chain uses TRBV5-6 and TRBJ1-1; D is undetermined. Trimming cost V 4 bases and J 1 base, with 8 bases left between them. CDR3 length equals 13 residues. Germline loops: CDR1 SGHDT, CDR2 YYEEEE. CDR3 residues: CASSPTANTEAFF. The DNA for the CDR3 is TGTGCCAGCAGCCCAACTGCGAACACTGAAGCTTTCTTT.

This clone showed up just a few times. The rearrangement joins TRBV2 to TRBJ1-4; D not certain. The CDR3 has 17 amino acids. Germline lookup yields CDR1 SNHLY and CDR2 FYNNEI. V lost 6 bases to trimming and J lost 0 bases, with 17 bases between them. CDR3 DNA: TGTGCCAGCAGCCCTTCTCGTTTCGGGGCAACTAATGAAAAACTGTTTTTT. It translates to CASSPSRFGATNEKLFF.

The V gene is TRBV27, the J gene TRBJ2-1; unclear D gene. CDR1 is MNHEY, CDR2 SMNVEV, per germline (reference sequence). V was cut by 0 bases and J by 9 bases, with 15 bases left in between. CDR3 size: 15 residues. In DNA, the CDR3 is TGTGCCAGCAGTTTATCGGCCCCCTCGATGGGTGAGCAGTTCTTC. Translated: CASSLSAPSMGEQFF.

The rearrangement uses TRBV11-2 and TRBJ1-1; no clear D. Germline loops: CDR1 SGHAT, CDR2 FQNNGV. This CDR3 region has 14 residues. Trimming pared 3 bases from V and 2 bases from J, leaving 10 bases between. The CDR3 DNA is TGTGCCAGCAGCTTGCTTGAGGGCAACACTGAAGCTTTCTTT. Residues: CASSLLEGNTEAFF.

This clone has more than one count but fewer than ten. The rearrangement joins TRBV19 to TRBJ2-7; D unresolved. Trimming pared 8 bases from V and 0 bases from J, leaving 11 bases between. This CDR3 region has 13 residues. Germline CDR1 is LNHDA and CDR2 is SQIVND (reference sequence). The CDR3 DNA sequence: TGTGCCAGTGCCACGAGAGTCTCCTACGAGCAGTACTTC. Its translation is CASATRVSYEQYF.

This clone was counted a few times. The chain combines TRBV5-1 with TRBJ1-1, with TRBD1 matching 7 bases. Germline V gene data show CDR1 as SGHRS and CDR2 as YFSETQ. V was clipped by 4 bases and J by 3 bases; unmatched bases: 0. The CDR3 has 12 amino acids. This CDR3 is CASSDRDTEAFF. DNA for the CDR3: TGCGCCAGCAGCGACAGGGACACTGAAGCTTTCTTT.

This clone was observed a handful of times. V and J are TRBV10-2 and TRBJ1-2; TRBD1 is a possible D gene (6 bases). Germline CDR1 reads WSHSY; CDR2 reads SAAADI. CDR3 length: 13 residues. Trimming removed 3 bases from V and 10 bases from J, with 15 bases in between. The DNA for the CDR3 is TGCGCCAGCAGTGACCCTCCCAGGGGATCCTACACCTTC. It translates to CASSDPPRGSYTF.

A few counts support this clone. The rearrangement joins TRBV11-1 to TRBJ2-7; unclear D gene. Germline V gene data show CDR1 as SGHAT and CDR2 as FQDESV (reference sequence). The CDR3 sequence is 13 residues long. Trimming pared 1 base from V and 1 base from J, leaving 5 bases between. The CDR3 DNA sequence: TGTGCCAGCAGCTTAGGGCCTTCCTACGAGCAGTACTTC. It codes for CASSLGPSYEQYF.

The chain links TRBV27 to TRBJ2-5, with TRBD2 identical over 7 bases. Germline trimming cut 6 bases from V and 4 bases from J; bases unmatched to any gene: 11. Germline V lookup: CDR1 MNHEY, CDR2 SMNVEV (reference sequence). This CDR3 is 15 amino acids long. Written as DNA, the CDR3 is TGTGCCAGCAGCCCAAGCGGGGACGTAGGAGAGACCCAGTACTTC. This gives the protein CASSPSGDVGETQYF.

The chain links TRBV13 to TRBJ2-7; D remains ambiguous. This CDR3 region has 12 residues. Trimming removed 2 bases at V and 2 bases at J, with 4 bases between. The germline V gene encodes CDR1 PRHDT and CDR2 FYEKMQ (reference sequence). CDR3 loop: CASSLSAYEQYF. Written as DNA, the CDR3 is TGTGCCAGCAGCTTATCAGCCTACGAGCAGTACTTC. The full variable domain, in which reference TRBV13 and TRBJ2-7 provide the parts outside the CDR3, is AAGVIQSPRHLIKEKRETATLKCYPIPRHDTVYWYQQGPGQDPQFLISFYEKMQSDKGSIPDRFSAQQFSDYHSELNMSSLELGDSALYFCASSLSAYEQYFGPGTRLTVT.

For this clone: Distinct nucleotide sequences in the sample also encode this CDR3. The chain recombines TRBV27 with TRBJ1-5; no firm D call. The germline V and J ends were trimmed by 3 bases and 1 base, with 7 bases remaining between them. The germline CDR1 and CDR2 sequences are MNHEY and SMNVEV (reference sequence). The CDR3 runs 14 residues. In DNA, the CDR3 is TGTGCCAGCAGTTTGGCGGGGAGCAATCAGCCCCAGCATTTT. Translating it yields CASSLAGSNQPQHF.

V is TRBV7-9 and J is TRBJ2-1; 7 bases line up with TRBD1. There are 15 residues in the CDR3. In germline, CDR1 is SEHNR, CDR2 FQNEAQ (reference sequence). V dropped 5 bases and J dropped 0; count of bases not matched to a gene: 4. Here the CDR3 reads CASSPGTASYNEQFF. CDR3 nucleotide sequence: TGTGCCAGCAGCCCCGGGACAGCCTCCTACAATGAGCAGTTCTTC.

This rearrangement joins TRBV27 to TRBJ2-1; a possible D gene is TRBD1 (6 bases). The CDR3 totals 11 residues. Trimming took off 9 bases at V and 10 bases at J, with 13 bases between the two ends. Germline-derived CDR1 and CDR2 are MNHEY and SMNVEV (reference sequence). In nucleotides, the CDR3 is TGTGCCAGTAGGACAGCACGGGAGCAGTTCTTC. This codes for CASRTAREQFF.

The CDR3 spells CASSAGSPLHF. The CDR3 DNA is TGTGCCAGCAGTGCGGGTTCACCCCTCCACTTT. The J gene is TRBJ1-6, the V gene TRBV25-1, with unresolved D. The V end was cut by 4 bases, the J end by 9 bases, with 4 bases between. Germline CDR1 MGHDK, CDR2 SYGVNS. The length of the CDR3 is 11 residues.

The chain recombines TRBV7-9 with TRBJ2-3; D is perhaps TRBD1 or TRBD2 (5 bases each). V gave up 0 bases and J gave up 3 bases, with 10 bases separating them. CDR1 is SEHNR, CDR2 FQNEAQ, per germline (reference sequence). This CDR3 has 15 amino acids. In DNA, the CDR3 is TGTGCCAGCAGCTTAGCGGGACGGGTGACAGATACGCAGTATTTT. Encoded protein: CASSLAGRVTDTQYF.

CDR3 sequence: CASSPLSGVRNNEQFF. The CDR3 DNA follows: TGCGCCAGCAGCCCCTTGAGCGGGGTCCGAAACAATGAGCAGTTCTTC. The V call is TRBV5-1, the J call TRBJ2-1, with 7 bases aligning to TRBD2. The germline gives CDR1 SGHRS, CDR2 YFSETQ. V shed 4 bases, J shed 5 bases, and the junction held 12 bases outside the gene matches. The CDR3 loop spans 16 amino acids.

This chain's CDR3 is CASSQGGYSDGYTF. The DNA for the CDR3 is TGTGCCAGCAGTCAAGGGGGGTACTCCGATGGCTACACCTTC. The J gene is TRBJ1-2, the V gene TRBV27; D perhaps matches TRBD1 (6 bases). V was clipped by 5 bases and J by 6 bases, with 16 bases between them. CDR3 length: 14 amino acids. Germline V CDR1 and CDR2: MNHEY, SMNVEV (reference sequence).

This chain's CDR3 is CASSLSPGVGQYF. CDR3 nucleotides: TGTGCCAGCAGTTTATCCCCGGGTGTCGGGCAGTACTTC. The rearrangement links TRBV27 to TRBJ2-7; D gene unclear. Germline CDR1 MNHEY, CDR2 SMNVEV (reference sequence). Trimming pared 0 bases from V and 9 bases from J, leaving 12 bases between. The CDR3 consists of 13 residues.

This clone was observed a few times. DNA for the CDR3: TGTGCCAGCAGCGACAGGGAATGGGACACAGATACGCAGTATTTT. It is translated as CASSDREWDTDTQYF. The V gene is TRBV5-6, the J gene TRBJ2-3, with TRBD1 matching 7 bases. Trimming removed 4 bases from V and 2 bases from J; junction bases left unmatched: 7. CDR1 and CDR2 (germline): SGHDT, YYEEEE. This CDR3 has 15 amino acids.

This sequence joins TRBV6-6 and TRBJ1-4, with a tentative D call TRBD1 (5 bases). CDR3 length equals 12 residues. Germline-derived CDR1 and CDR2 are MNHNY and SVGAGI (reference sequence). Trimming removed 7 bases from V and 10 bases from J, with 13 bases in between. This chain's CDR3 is CASNTGRGKLFF. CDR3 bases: TGTGCCAGCAACACGGGGCGGGGAAAACTGTTTTTT.

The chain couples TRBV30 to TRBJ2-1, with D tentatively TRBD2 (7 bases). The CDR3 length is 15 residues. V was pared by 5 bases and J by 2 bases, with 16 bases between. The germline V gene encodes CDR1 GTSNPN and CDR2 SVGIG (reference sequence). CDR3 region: CAWVKGGVPYNEQFF. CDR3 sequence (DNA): TGTGCCTGGGTTAAAGGGGGGGTTCCCTACAATGAGCAGTTCTTC. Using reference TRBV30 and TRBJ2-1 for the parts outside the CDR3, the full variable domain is SQTIHQWPATLVQPVGSPLSLECTVEGTSNPNLYWYRQAAGRGLQLLFYSVGIGQISSEVPQNLSASRPQDRQFILSSKKLLLSDSGFYLCAWVKGGVPYNEQFFGPGTRLTVL.

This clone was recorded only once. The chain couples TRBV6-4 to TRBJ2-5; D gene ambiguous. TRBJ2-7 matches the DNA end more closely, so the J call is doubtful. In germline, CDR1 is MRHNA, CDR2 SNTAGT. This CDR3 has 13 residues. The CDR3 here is CASSTSSSYEQYF. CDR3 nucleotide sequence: TGTGCCAGCAGCACATCCTCCTCCTACGAGCAGTACTTC.